Listed below are T cell receptor beta chains from one sample, sequenced in a study of metastatic and nonmetastatic thyroid tumors. MiXCR reprocessed the PCR reads for TCRdb. The sample has approximately 31,000 clones, 18% seen once. Specimen: blood. Receptor source: a female donor with papillary thyroid cancer or a benign thyroid nodule (not recorded which). Some clones in this sample may be carry-over from other donors' samples. Each CDR3 is given with its conserved first and last residue. The D gene is left open where the match is weak. The size of a clone is reported for some rows only, either as once, few or many, or as a class for expanded clones.

J gene | D gene | V gene | clone size | CDR3 DNA | CDR3 protein
TRBJ2-7 | TRBD2 | TRBV20-1 | many | TGCAGTGCCAGGCAGCTAGCGGGGGCCGGGTCCTACGAGCAGTACTTC | CSARQLAGAGSYEQYF
TRBJ2-3 | NA | TRBV20-1 | many | TGCAGTGCTCTCAGGGCGGGACCAGATACGCAGTATTTT | CSALRAGPDTQYF
TRBJ2-1 | NA | TRBV12-3/TRBV12-4 | few | TGTGCCAGCAGTCATCCGACTGGGGACTTTTTCTTC | CASSHPTGDFFF
TRBJ2-5 | TRBD2 | TRBV9 | NA | TGTGCCAGCAGCGTAGACGGCGGGAGGGTAGAGGAGACCCAGTACTTC | CASSVDGGRVEETQYF
TRBJ2-7 | TRBD1 | TRBV4-2 | many | TGTGCCAGCAGCCAAAGAGCCGGGACAGAGAGCTCCTACGAGCAGTACTTC | CASSQRAGTESSYEQYF
TRBJ1-1 | NA | TRBV5-1 | many | TGCGCCAGCAGCTGGGGGTTGGGGAGGGGCCCAGACCCTGAAGCTTTCTTT | CASSWGLGRGPDPEAFF
TRBJ2-3 | NA | TRBV20-1 | NA | TGCAGTGCGAGTTTATGGGGAGTCACGCAGTATTTT | CSASLWGVTQYF
TRBJ2-6 | TRBD1 | TRBV6-5 | NA | TGCGCCAGCAGTATTACCGGGACAGGGGGCTCTGGGGCCAACTTCCTGACTTTC | CASSITGTGGSGANFLTF
TRBJ2-2 | NA | TRBV15 | many | TGTGCCACCAGCGGGCTATCGAACACCGGGGAGCTGTTTTTT | CATSGLSNTGELFF
TRBJ2-7 | TRBD2 | TRBV11-2 | many | TGTGCCAGCAGCTTAGGTCTAGCGGGCTACGAGCAGTACTTC | CASSLGLAGYEQYF
TRBJ1-6 | TRBD1 | TRBV12-3/TRBV12-4 | few | TGTGCCAGCAGTTCACAGGGGGTAGGGAATTCACCCCTCCACTTT | CASSSQGVGNSPLHF
TRBJ1-2 | NA | TRBV7-9 | many | TGTGCCAGCAGCACCCAGGGACTTAACTATGGCTACACCTTC | CASSTQGLNYGYTF
TRBJ2-3 | NA | TRBV29-1 | many | TGCAGCGTTTTACCCGGGAAAAAGCCTGTTACGCAGTATTTT | CSVLPGKKPVTQYF
TRBJ2-2 | TRBD2 | TRBV7-2 | many | TGTGCCAGCAGCTTAAGCGGGGGGGCCCACGGGGAGCTGTTTTTT | CASSLSGGAHGELFF
TRBJ1-5 | NA | TRBV6-1 | medium-sized | TGTGCCAGCAGTCTCGGGGGGGGTCAGCCCCAGCATTTT | CASSLGGGQPQHF
TRBJ1-1 | NA | TRBV5-1 | many | TGCGCCAGCAGCTTGGCGGGTCTGGCAGCTTTCTTT | CASSLAGLAAFF
TRBJ1-5 | NA | TRBV2 | few | TGTGCCAGCAGTCTGACAGTGGTCGGGCAGCCCCAGCATTTT | CASSLTVVGQPQHF
TRBJ1-4 | NA | TRBV12-3/TRBV12-4 | few | TGTGCCAGCAGTCCTGTGGGCGTAGGGGAAAAACTGTTTTTT | CASSPVGVGEKLFF
TRBJ2-5 | NA | TRBV9 | many | TGTGCCAGCGGGACACTAAGGGGGGAGACCCAGTACTTC | CASGTLRGETQYF
TRBJ2-3 | NA | TRBV5-1 | NA | TGCGCCAGCAGCTTAGGACTACAGGGCCCCACTTGTGGTATGCAGTATTTT | CASSLGLQGPTCGMQYF
TRBJ2-3 | NA | TRBV24-1 | many | TGTGCCACCAGTGGATTAATGGACAGTGATAGGGATACGCAGTATTTT | CATSGLMDSDRDTQYF
TRBJ2-2 | NA | TRBV20-1 | NA | TGCAGTGCTAGAGATCCGGGGTTGGACACCGGGGAGCTGTTTTTT | CSARDPGLDTGELFF
TRBJ2-7 | NA | TRBV6-5 | medium-sized | TGTGCCAGCAGTTACAGTAGGGAACTCGCCTACGAGCAGTACTTC | CASSYSRELAYEQYF
TRBJ1-3 | NA | TRBV7-6 | many | TGTGCCAGCAGCGTTGGACTGACTGGAAACACCATATATTTT | CASSVGLTGNTIYF
TRBJ2-5 | NA | TRBV20-1 | NA | TGCAGTGCTCTTGGGACTTCACAAGAGACCCAGTACTTC | CSALGTSQETQYF